The subject of this entry is one TCR beta chain. From germline, CDR1 is MNHNS and CDR2 SASEGT. With 6 bases clipped from V and 1 base from J, the junction kept 5 bases outside the gene matches. The CDR3 length is 14 residues. PCR amplification relied on 60 Vbeta primers (plus 13 Jbeta primers). Sequenced by immunoSEQ multiplex PCR; TCRdb stores in-frame clones only, minus some. The profile shows under 150,000 clones, around three quarters of them singletons. This record belongs to a study of cytomegalovirus exposure and HLA in healthy donors. This chain joins TRBV6-1 and TRBJ1-2, with 7 bases aligning to TRBD1. Sequencing used PBMCs. This receptor was identified in a woman in her forties in good health and CMV-seropositive. The CDR3, as DNA: TGTGCCAGCAGAACCAGGGACAGTAACTATGGCTACACCTTC. Translating gives CASRTRDSNYGYTF.